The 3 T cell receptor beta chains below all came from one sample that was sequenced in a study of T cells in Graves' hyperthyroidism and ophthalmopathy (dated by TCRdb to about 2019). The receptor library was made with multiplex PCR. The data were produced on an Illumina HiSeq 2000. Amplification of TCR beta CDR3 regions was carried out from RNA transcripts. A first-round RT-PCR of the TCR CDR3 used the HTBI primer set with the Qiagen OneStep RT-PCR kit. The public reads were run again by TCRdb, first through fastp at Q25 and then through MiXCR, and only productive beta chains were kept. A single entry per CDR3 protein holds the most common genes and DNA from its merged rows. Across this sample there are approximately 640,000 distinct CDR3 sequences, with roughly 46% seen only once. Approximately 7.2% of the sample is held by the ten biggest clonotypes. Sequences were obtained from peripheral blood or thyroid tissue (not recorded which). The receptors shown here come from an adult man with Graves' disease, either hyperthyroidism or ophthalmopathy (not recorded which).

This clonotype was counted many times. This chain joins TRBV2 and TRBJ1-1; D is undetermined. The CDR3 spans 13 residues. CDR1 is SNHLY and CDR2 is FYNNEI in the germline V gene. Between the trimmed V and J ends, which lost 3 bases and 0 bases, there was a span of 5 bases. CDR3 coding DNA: TGTGCCAGCAGTGATACAGTGAACACTGAAGCTTTCTTT. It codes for CASSDTVNTEAFF.

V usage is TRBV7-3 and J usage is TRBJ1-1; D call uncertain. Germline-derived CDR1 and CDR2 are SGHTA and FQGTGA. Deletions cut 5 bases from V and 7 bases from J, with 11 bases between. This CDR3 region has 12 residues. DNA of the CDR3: TGTGCCAGCAGCAGGACGACGGGTGAAGCTTTCTTT. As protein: CASSRTTGEAFF.

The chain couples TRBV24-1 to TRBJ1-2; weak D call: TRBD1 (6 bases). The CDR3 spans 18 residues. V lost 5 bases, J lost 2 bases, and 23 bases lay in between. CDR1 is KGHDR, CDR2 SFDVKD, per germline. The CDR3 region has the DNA TGTGCCACCAGTGGCCCAAAACCGCAGGGGCCTGGGAACTATGGCTACACCTTC. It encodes CATSGPKPQGPGNYGYTF.